This T cell receptor (beta chain) was captured in a study of CXCR3-negative and CXCR3-positive naive CD8 T cells. Triplicate sorting captured about 300,000 cells each from every CD8+ T cell subset. CD45RO-CCR7+CD27+CD95- expression identified naive CD8+ T cells. Regarding this clonotype: Antigen: not known.

Study-wide results and caveats: Most assays were run on fresh PBMCs (CXCR3 expression partially decreased after cryopreservation). For memory CD8+ cells diversity was much lower, but both naive subsets had comparably high diversity. The TRB CDR3s that CXCR3-positive naive cells carried were more hydrophobic than those of CXCR3-negative naive cells.

This CDR3 is 13 amino acids long. Germline V CDR1 and CDR2: LNHDA, SQIVND (reference sequence). Preparation of TRB cDNA libraries relied on 5' RACE carrying UMI labels. TCRdb reprocessed the 5' RACE reads; each CDR3 protein has one entry and no DNA is given. This sample contains approximately 6,900 distinct CDR3 sequences. This receptor was identified in a human donor in good health. Some clones in this sample may be carry-over from other donors' samples. J is TRBJ1-5 and V is TRBV19; TCRdb proposes TRBD1, but this gene call is untestable without DNA. Sequencing was performed on naive CXCR3+ CD8+ T cells from blood. Subset of the sample: CD45RO-CCR7+CD27+CD95- naive CD8+ T cells expressing CXCR3 (TNR3+). This CDR3 reads CASSGGGVQPQHF. The variable domain in full, completed from reference TRBV19 and TRBJ1-5, reads DGGITQSPKYLFRKEGQNVTLSCEQNLNHDAMYWYRQDPGQGLRLIYYSQIVNDFQKGDIAEGYSVSREKKESFPLTVTSAQKNPTAFYLCASSGGGVQPQHFGDGTRLSIL.